This T cell receptor beta chain was recorded in a study of beta chain features in type 1 diabetes. Study-level information: Researchers looked at roughly 100,000,000 sorted cells across all samples.

Averaging around 120 mL, one heparinised blood draw came from each individual donor. A CD45RO/CCR7/CD25/CD127/CD95/CD27 panel sorted naive, central memory, regulatory and stem cell-like memory CD4+ cells. Over 95% purity was reached by all sorted populations. Investigators reverse transcribed all isolated RNA, so they sequenced expressed TCRB transcripts. The data were produced by immunoSEQ multiplex PCR, yet TCRdb's version contains in-frame clones alone and is incomplete. The table includes just over 600,000 clones, around a sixth detected once. In this sample, this clone turned up a few times. J gave up 5 bases and V 3 bases, and 10 bases lay outside the gene matches. This CDR3 contains 17 residues. Germline CDR1 is MGHRA and CDR2 is YSYEKL.

Sequenced input: naive CD4+ T cells from blood. This sequence was found in a man younger than 35 in good health. The chain links TRBV4-1 to TRBJ2-1; 10 bases fit TRBD2. CDR3 DNA sequence: TGCGCCAGCAGCCAGGCCCTTAGAGCGGGAGGGGACAATGAGCAGTTCTTC. As protein: CASSQALRAGGDNEQFF.